These 11 T cell receptor beta chains came from one sample sequenced in a study of identifying expanded T cells in peripheral blood. TCRdb's table, derived via immunoSEQ multiplex PCR, lists solely in-frame clones and lacks some. The sample has 100,000 or so clones; around 88% are singletons. The material sequenced was blood. Receptors originate from a person between 18 and 75 years old in good health.

This chain links TRBV27 with TRBJ2-1; 7 bases are a match to TRBD1. With 5 bases clipped from V and 3 bases from J, the junction kept 4 bases outside the gene matches. This CDR3 region has 14 residues. Germline CDR1 and CDR2: MNHEY and SMNVEV (reference sequence). CDR3 sequence reads: CASSPTGYYNEQFF. The CDR3 DNA reads as TGTGCCAGCAGTCCGACAGGGTACTACAATGAGCAGTTCTTC.

This clone was recorded a few times. This chain joins TRBV11-2 and TRBJ1-2, with D maybe TRBD1 (6 bases). With 8 bases removed from V and 3 bases from J, the gap between germline ends came to 16 bases. Germline CDR1 and CDR2: SGHAT and FQNNGV. This CDR3 region has 14 residues. The CDR3 DNA sequence: TGTGCCAGCGCTCCTGGGGGGGCGGACTATGGCTACACCTTC. Encoded protein: CASAPGGADYGYTF.

J is TRBJ1-3 and V is TRBV6-5, with unresolved D. Germline loops: CDR1 MNHEY, CDR2 SVGAGI. The CDR3 totals 14 residues. The V end was cut by 7 bases, the J end by 0 bases, with 10 bases between. CDR3 in amino acids: CASKGTNSGNTIYF. Here the CDR3 DNA reads TGTGCCAGCAAAGGCACGAACTCTGGAAACACCATATATTTT.

The genes are TRBV5-8 and TRBJ1-2; tentative D call: TRBD1 (5 bases). The V and J ends lost 0 bases and 7 bases respectively, with 13 bases between them. The CDR3 covers 14 residues. Germline CDR1 reads SGHTS; CDR2 reads YDEGEE. The CDR3 reads CASSLEAGFRGYTF. The CDR3 DNA is TGTGCCAGCAGCTTGGAGGCAGGGTTCCGTGGCTACACCTTC. The full variable domain, with the rest looked up from reference TRBV5-8 and TRBJ1-2, is EAGVTQSPTHLIKTRGQQATLRCSPISGHTSVYWYQQALGLGLQFLLWYDEGEERNRGNFPPRFSGRQFPNYSSELNVNALELEDSALYLCASSLEAGFRGYTFGSGTRLTVV.

This clone was counted a few times. The chain is built from TRBV9 and TRBJ1-4, with D unresolved. Germline V gene sequence: CDR1 SGDLS, CDR2 YYNGEE. V lost 2 bases to trimming and J lost 4 bases, with 15 bases between them. The CDR3 totals 16 residues. The CDR3 coding sequence is TGTGCCAGCAGCGTGTCCTCGGGGAGTTTTAATGAAAAACTGTTTTTT. Translation: CASSVSSGSFNEKLFF.

The DNA of the CDR3 is TGTGCCTGGAGTGCACTCCGGAAAGGTGGTTCGGATGAGCAGTTCTTC. Protein product: CAWSALRKGGSDEQFF. The rearrangement joins TRBV30 to TRBJ2-1; D unresolved. The CDR3 is made up of 16 amino acids. The V gene lost 1 base and the J gene lost 8 bases, with 21 bases spanning the gap. Germline V gene data show CDR1 as GTSNPN and CDR2 as SVGIG (reference sequence).

The chain has TRBV19 and TRBJ2-5, with 11 bases fitting TRBD2. V lost 4 bases and J lost 4; bases outside the gene matches: 5. The CDR3 is 15 residues long. CDR1 LNHDA and CDR2 SQIVND come from the germline V gene (reference sequence). The CDR3 is CASSNWLAGGETQYF. The CDR3 nucleotides are TGTGCCAGTAGTAATTGGCTAGCGGGGGGAGAGACCCAGTACTTC.

This clone was picked up one time. The chain combines TRBV5-8 with TRBJ2-1; D tentatively fits TRBD1 or TRBD2 (7 bases each). This CDR3 is built from 14 residues. Germline V gene data show CDR1 as SGHTS and CDR2 as YDEGEE. V shed 2 bases and J shed 4 bases, with 10 bases lying between them. The CDR3 protein is CASSFRGGYNEQFF. The CDR3 DNA follows: TGTGCCAGCAGCTTCAGGGGGGGTTACAATGAGCAGTTCTTC.

J is TRBJ2-5 and V is TRBV28; D is uncertain. CDR1 is MDHEN and CDR2 is SYDVKM in the germline V gene. Trimming cost V 3 bases and J 4 bases, with 6 bases left between them. This CDR3 is built from 12 residues. The CDR3 DNA sequence: TGTGCCAGCAGTTTCTTTTCAGAGACCCAGTACTTC. The encoded protein is CASSFFSETQYF.

In its sample, this clone was seen many times. The chain joins TRBV6-6 to TRBJ1-3; D possibly corresponds to TRBD1 (6 bases). The germline CDR1 and CDR2 sequences are MNHNY and SVGAGI (reference sequence). The CDR3 totals 12 residues. V lost 6 bases to trimming and J lost 4 bases, with 7 bases between them. The CDR3, as DNA: TGTGCCAGCAGCGGACAGGGAAACACCATATATTTT. Encoded protein: CASSGQGNTIYF.

V is TRBV19 and J is TRBJ2-7, with D perhaps matching TRBD1 (5 bases). CDR1 and CDR2 from the germline V gene are LNHDA and SQIVND (reference sequence). V dropped 1 base and J dropped 7 bases, with 11 bases sitting between them. The CDR3 runs 13 residues. The CDR3 sequence is CASSIGRVGEQYF. The CDR3 DNA reads TGTGCCAGTAGTATAGGCAGGGTGGGAGAGCAGTACTTC.